This TCR beta chain was identified during a study of cytomegalovirus exposure and HLA in healthy donors. Study outcomes and limitations: For TCR beta chains, V- and J-gene trimming was later linked to a missense DCLRE1C variant. It was reported that the classifier diagnosed cytomegalovirus status with high specificity and sensitivity in both the original and validation cohorts.

This clone came up a few times. Its antigen is undetermined. Use of 60 Vbeta and 13 Jbeta primers characterized the PCR. The assay was immunoSEQ multiplex PCR, and TCRdb's table has in-frame clones only and misses some. The sample includes 150,000 to 200,000 clones, around 83% seen only once; the top ten take roughly 1.6%. The source material was PBMCs. The TCR was taken from a woman aged 18-30 years in good health and CMV-seronegative.

The CDR3 DNA reads TGTGCCAGCAGCTTGGCCAGGGGGCAGGTAGATACGCAGTATTTT. Protein sequence: CASSLARGQVDTQYF. This chain links TRBV5-4 with TRBJ2-3, with TRBD1 matching over 8 bases. The junction had 5 bases not matched to a gene; V was cut back by 0 bases and J by 5 bases. The CDR3 length is 15 residues. Germline CDR1 is SGHNT and CDR2 is YYREEE (reference sequence).